This T cell receptor (beta chain) was observed in a study of T cell repertoires in cytomegalovirus infection. Background on the study: Epitope selection comprised recently identified HLA-C-restricted CMV epitopes and well-studied HLA-B-restricted CMV epitopes. Public TCR beta signature analysis indicated the presence of both CMV infection and matching HLA type.

Study results and caveats: The study found HLA-C-restricted CMV-specific TCR beta clonotypes dominating the ex vivo response.

MiXCR was run by TCRdb on the reads, yielding one entry per CDR3 protein. The sample contains about 920,000 distinct CDR3 sequences, approximately 30% of which appear only once. Germline-derived CDR1 and CDR2 are DFQATT and SNEGSKA (reference sequence). This CDR3 comprises 13 residues. The V end lost 0 bases, the J end lost 5 bases, and 10 bases lay between the germline ends. With regard to this clonotype: Its antigen is not known.

The specimen was cultured CD8+ T cells from PBMCs, collected from culture after CMV antigen stimulation. This clonotype was obtained from a human donor in good health (CMV status not recorded). Some clones in this sample may be carry-over from other donors' samples. The rearrangement links TRBV20-1 to TRBJ1-2; TRBD1 is a possible D gene (6 bases). CDR3 DNA sequence: TGCAGTGCTAGAGATCGACAGGTATATGGCTACACCTTC. This codes for CSARDRQVYGYTF.